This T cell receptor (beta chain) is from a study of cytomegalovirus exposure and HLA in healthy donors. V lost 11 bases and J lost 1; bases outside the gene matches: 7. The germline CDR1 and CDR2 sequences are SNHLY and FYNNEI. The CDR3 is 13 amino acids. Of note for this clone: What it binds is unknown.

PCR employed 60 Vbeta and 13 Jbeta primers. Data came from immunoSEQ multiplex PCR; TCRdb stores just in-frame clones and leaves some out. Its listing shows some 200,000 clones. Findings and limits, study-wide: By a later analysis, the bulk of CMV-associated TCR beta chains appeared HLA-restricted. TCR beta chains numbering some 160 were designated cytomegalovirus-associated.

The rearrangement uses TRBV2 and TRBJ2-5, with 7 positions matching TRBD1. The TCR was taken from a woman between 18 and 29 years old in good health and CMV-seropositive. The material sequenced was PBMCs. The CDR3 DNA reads TGTGCCGGTCTAAGACAGGGCCAAGAGACCCAGTACTTC. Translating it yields CAGLRQGQETQYF.